These 3 T cell receptor beta chains were all obtained from the same sample, sequenced in a study of blood T cell repertoires in COVID-19. The repertoire was sequenced with immunoSEQ multiplex PCR; TCRdb's copy has only in-frame clones and lacks some. The sample yields about 160,000 clones, 80% to 90% seen once. Material: peripheral blood. Every receptor here comes from a woman aged 45-60 years with COVID-19, enrolled during active disease.

Only one count was recorded for this clone. The CDR3 nucleotides read TGTGCCAGCAGCTTAGGACAGGGCTCTAATTCACCCCTCCACTTT. Its translation is CASSLGQGSNSPLHF. The J gene is TRBJ1-6, the V gene TRBV11-2; 7 nucleotides line up with TRBD1. The V gene end was trimmed by 1 base and the J gene end by 6 bases; junction bases not matched to a gene: 3. Germline values: CDR1 SGHAT, CDR2 FQNNGV. The CDR3 is 15 residues long.

The V gene is TRBV5-1, the J gene TRBJ2-7, with D maybe TRBD2 (7 bases). Trimming pared 1 base from V and 4 bases from J, leaving 12 bases between. The CDR3 totals 14 residues. Looked up from germline, CDR1 is SGHRS and CDR2 is YFSETQ. In DNA, the CDR3 is TGCGCCAGCAGCTTGAACGCGGGGGCGTACGAGCAGTACTTC. Its translation is CASSLNAGAYEQYF.

This clone has a single count. In nucleotides, the CDR3 is TGTGCCAGCAGTCGTAGCCGCGGGGAGACCCAGTACTTC. Encoded protein: CASSRSRGETQYF. V and J are TRBV12-3 or TRBV12-4 and TRBJ2-5, with TRBD2 as a possible D gene (5 bases). The CDR3 is 13 residues long. V lost 5 bases, J lost 5 bases, and 12 bases lay in between.